These 5 T cell receptor beta chains came from one sample sequenced in a study of read filtering for tumor transcriptome and immune sequencing. Molecular barcoded adaptors covering alpha/delta and beta/gamma chains were used on 400 ng RNA. TCRdb analysed the reads with MiXCR anew, one entry per CDR3 protein. The sample shows around 140,000 distinct CDR3 sequences, over 10% of them seen only once. The sequenced sample consisted of a population of CD138-negative cells sorted from bone marrow. The source is a donor aged 40 or older with multiple myeloma.

This clonotype was observed many times. This rearrangement joins TRBV25-1 to TRBJ1-5, with a possible D match to TRBD1 (5 bases). The CDR3 extends over 14 amino acids. Germline V CDR1 and CDR2: MGHDK, SYGVNS. Trimming took off 4 bases at V and 4 bases at J, with 11 bases between the two ends. The CDR3 loop reads CASSVGTANQPQHF. In DNA, the CDR3 is TGTGCCAGCAGTGTCGGGACGGCGAATCAGCCCCAGCATTTT.

This clonotype was counted ten times or more. The chain has TRBV3-1 and TRBJ1-2; D is unresolved. CDR3 size: 13 residues. The ends were cut back, 4 bases at V and 3 bases at J, with 9 bases in the middle. Germline loops: CDR1 LGHDT, CDR2 YNNKEL (reference sequence). In DNA form, the CDR3 reads TGTGCCAGCAGCCGAGGGATCGACTATGGCTACACCTTC. It translates to CASSRGIDYGYTF.

This clonotype was observed many times. DNA of the CDR3: TGTGCCTGGAGCACCGGGTCCTACAATGAGCAGTTCTTC. Residues: CAWSTGSYNEQFF. The chain recombines TRBV30 with TRBJ2-1; D uncertain. V gave up 3 bases and J gave up 1 base, with 7 bases separating them. Germline CDR1 and CDR2: GTSNPN and SVGIG (reference sequence). The CDR3 is 13 amino acids.

There are many counts of this clonotype. The CDR3 DNA sequence: TGTGCCAGCAGTGATAGTGGGCTCTTCAATGAGCAGTTCTTC. This translates into CASSDSGLFNEQFF. The V call is TRBV12-3 or TRBV12-4, the J call TRBJ2-1, with unresolved D. This CDR3 is 14 amino acids long. With 5 bases removed from V and 6 bases from J, the gap between germline ends came to 14 bases.

This clonotype was observed a few times. A read error is possible here, since a much larger clone lies one base away. The rearrangement links TRBV7-2 to TRBJ1-2; no clear D. Looked up from germline, CDR1 is SGHTA and CDR2 is FQGNSA. This CDR3 spans 14 amino acids. V dropped 4 bases and J dropped 4 bases, with 13 bases sitting between them. The CDR3 nucleotides are TGTGCCAGCAGCTCAGTTCTCTTAGGCTATGGCTACACCTTC. Its translation is CASSSVLLGYGYTF.